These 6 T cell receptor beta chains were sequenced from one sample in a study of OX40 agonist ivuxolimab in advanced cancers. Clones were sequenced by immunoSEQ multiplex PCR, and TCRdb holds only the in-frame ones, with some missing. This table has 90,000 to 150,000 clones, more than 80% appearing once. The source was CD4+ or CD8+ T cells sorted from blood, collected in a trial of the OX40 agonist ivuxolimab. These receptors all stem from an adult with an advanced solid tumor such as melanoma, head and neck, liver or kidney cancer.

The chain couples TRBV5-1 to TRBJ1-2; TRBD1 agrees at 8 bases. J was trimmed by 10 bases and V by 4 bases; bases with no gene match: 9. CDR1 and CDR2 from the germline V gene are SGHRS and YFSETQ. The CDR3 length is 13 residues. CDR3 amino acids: CASSPGTGLNYTF. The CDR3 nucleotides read TGCGCCAGCAGCCCCGGGACAGGTCTAAACTACACCTTC.

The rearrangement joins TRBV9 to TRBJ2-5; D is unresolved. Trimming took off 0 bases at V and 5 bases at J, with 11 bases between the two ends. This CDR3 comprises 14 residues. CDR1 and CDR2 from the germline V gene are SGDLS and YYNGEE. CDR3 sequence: CASSVGTAWETQYF. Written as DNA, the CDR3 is TGTGCCAGCAGCGTAGGGACCGCCTGGGAGACCCAGTACTTC.

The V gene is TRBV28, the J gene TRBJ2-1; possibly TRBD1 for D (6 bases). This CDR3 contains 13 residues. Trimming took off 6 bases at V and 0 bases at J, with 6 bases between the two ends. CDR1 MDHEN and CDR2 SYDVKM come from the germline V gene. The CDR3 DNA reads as TGTGCCAGCAGAGGGGGCTCCTACAATGAGCAGTTCTTC. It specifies CASRGGSYNEQFF.

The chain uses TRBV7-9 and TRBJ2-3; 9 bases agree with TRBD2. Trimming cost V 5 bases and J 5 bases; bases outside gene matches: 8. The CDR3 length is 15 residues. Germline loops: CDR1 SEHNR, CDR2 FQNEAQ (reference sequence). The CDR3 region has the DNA TGTGCCAGCAGCAGGGCGGGGGGGCCCATAGATACGCAGTATTTT. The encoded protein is CASSRAGGPIDTQYF.

CDR3 region: CASSLKQGRDEQYF. The CDR3 region has the DNA TGTGCCAGCTCACTAAAACAGGGGAGGGACGAGCAGTACTTC. V and J are TRBV18 and TRBJ2-7; D tentatively reads TRBD1 or TRBD2 (7 bases each). Per the germline V gene, CDR1 is KGHSH and CDR2 is LQKENI. The CDR3 is made up of 14 amino acids. The V end was cut by 4 bases, the J end by 5 bases, with 15 bases between. Together with reference TRBV18 and TRBJ2-7, the CDR3 gives the full variable domain: NAGVMQNPRHLVRRRGQEARLRCSPMKGHSHVYWYRQLPEEGLKFMVYLQKENIIDESGMPKERFSAEFPKEGPSILRIQQVVRGDSAAYFCASSLKQGRDEQYFGPGTRLTVT.

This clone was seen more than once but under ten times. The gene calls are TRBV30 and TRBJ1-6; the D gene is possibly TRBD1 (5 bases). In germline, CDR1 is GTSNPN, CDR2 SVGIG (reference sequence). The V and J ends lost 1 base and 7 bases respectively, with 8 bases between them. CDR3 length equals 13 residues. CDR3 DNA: TGTGCCTGGAGTGGGGGGGAAAATTCACCCCTCCACTTT. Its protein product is CAWSGGENSPLHF.